Each of the 24 T cell receptor beta chains below was sequenced from the same sample in a study of blood T cell repertoires in COVID-19. Data came from immunoSEQ multiplex PCR; TCRdb stores just in-frame clones and leaves some out. In the table there are approximately 260,000 clones, around four fifths of which are singletons. What was sequenced was peripheral blood. These receptor sequences come from a woman aged 35 to 49 with active or convalescent COVID-19.

V and J are TRBV5-1 and TRBJ2-3; 10 nucleotides align to TRBD2. The CDR3 consists of 17 residues. The germline V gene has CDR1 SGHRS and CDR2 YFSETQ. The J segment lost 4 bases and the V segment lost 3 bases, leaving 11 bases of the junction unmatched. CDR3 coding DNA: TGCGCCAGCAGCTGGAAAAGCGGGGGGGCCAGCGCAGATACGCAGTATTTT. It codes for CASSWKSGGASADTQYF.

This clone appeared once. The DNA for the CDR3 is TGTGCCATCAGTGAGTCGAGCCAGGGAACGGTGGGCAATCAGCCCCAGCATTTT. Protein sequence: CAISESSQGTVGNQPQHF. The chain joins TRBV10-3 to TRBJ1-5; a weak D match, TRBD1 (5 bases). Germline V gene data show CDR1 as ENHRY and CDR2 as SYGVKD. The CDR3 consists of 18 residues. V shed 0 bases and J shed 2 bases, with 17 bases lying between them.

The chain carries TRBV5-1 and TRBJ2-1, with D maybe TRBD2 (5 bases). The ends were cut back, 5 bases at V and 7 bases at J, with 16 bases in the middle. The CDR3 sequence is 14 residues long. Looked up from germline, CDR1 is SGHRS and CDR2 is YFSETQ. This chain's CDR3 is CASREGDEWNEQFF. CDR3 coding DNA: TGCGCCAGCAGAGAGGGAGACGAGTGGAATGAGCAGTTCTTC.

The chain is built from TRBV7-2 and TRBJ1-2; the match to TRBD1 covers 8 bases. Looked up from germline, CDR1 is SGHTA and CDR2 is FQGNSA. Germline trimming cut 2 bases from V and 4 bases from J; bases unmatched to any gene: 3. The CDR3 consists of 14 residues. The CDR3 nucleotides read TGTGCCAGCAGCTTAAACAGGGGGGCCTATGGCTACACCTTC. Its translation is CASSLNRGAYGYTF.

The chain combines TRBV3-1 (or the pseudogene TRBV3-2) with TRBJ1-1; D perhaps matches TRBD1 (6 bases). Looked up from germline, CDR1 is LGHDT and CDR2 is YNNKEL (reference sequence). The CDR3 covers 14 residues. Trimming removed 1 base from V and 1 base from J, with 7 bases in between. The CDR3 nucleotides read TGTGCCAGCAGCCAAGTGGACAGGAACACTGAAGCTTTCTTT. The encoded protein is CASSQVDRNTEAFF.

This chain uses TRBV5-1 with TRBJ1-6; D is undetermined. Germline lookup yields CDR1 SGHRS and CDR2 YFSETQ. The CDR3 loop spans 15 amino acids. Trimming left V 2 bases short and J 5 bases short, with 11 bases between. CDR3 nucleotides: TGCGCCAGCAGCTTCGCGGTTGGCGATAATTCACCCCTCCACTTT. It specifies CASSFAVGDNSPLHF.

V usage is TRBV30 and J usage is TRBJ1-1; 9 bases map to TRBD1. The V and J ends lost 2 bases and 4 bases, in that order; junction bases with no gene match: 8. Germline CDR1 GTSNPN, CDR2 SVGIG (reference sequence). The CDR3 is 15 amino acids. CDR3 DNA: TGTGCCTGGAGTATCGGGACAGGGAGTGGCACTGAAGCTTTCTTT. Amino acids: CAWSIGTGSGTEAFF.

J is TRBJ2-7 and V is TRBV5-4; 7 bases agree with TRBD1. The CDR3 totals 13 residues. Looked up from germline, CDR1 is SGHNT and CDR2 is YYREEE (reference sequence). V shed 5 bases, J shed 1 base, and the junction held 3 bases outside the gene matches. CDR3 sequence (DNA): TGTGCCAGCAGACCGGGACAGTCCTACGAGCAGTACTTC. It is translated as CASRPGQSYEQYF.

Comment on this clone: This CDR3 is also generated by other DNA sequences in the sample. This chain uses TRBV30 with TRBJ2-3; the match to TRBD1 covers 8 bases. This CDR3 comprises 14 residues. V lost 0 bases and J lost 1; bases outside the gene matches: 0. From germline, CDR1 is GTSNPN and CDR2 SVGIG (reference sequence). The CDR3 sequence: CAWSVQGGTDTQYF. The DNA for the CDR3 is TGTGCCTGGAGTGTACAGGGGGGCACAGATACGCAGTATTTT.

The chain combines TRBV7-3 with TRBJ2-5, with 15 bases lining up with TRBD2. This CDR3 has 17 amino acids. CDR1 is SGHTA and CDR2 is FQGTGA in the germline V gene. The junction had 4 bases not matched to a gene; V was cut back by 4 bases and J by 1 base. The CDR3 protein is CASSSGTSGGPQETQYF. Written as DNA, the CDR3 is TGTGCCAGCAGCTCCGGGACTAGCGGGGGGCCCCAAGAGACCCAGTACTTC. The full variable domain, rest sourced from reference TRBV7-3 and TRBJ2-5, is GAGVSQTPSNKVTEKGKYVELRCDPISGHTALYWYRQSLGQGPEFLIYFQGTGAADDSGLPNDRFFAVRPEGSVSTLKIQRTERGDSAVYLCASSSGTSGGPQETQYFGPGTRLLVL.

This clone occurred a few times. The chain recombines TRBV5-6 with TRBJ1-2; the match to TRBD1 covers 12 bases. Losses at the gene ends were 7 bases for V and 4 bases for J; bases not matched to a gene: 11. Germline V lookup: CDR1 SGHDT, CDR2 YYEEEE. There are 16 residues in the CDR3. The CDR3 region has the DNA TGTGCCAGCCAAGCGGGACAGGGGGCTCTCAGCTATGGCTACACCTTC. This gives the protein CASQAGQGALSYGYTF.

The chain employs TRBV5-1 and TRBJ2-1; possibly TRBD1 for D (5 bases). The CDR3 totals 14 residues. Trimming removed 4 bases at V and 5 bases at J, with 13 bases between. In germline, CDR1 is SGHRS, CDR2 YFSETQ. The CDR3 sequence: CASSMALGDNEQFF. CDR3 coding DNA: TGCGCCAGCAGCATGGCCCTAGGGGACAATGAGCAGTTCTTC.

The chain is built from TRBV18 and TRBJ2-5, with D possibly matching TRBD1 (5 bases). Per the germline V gene, CDR1 is KGHSH and CDR2 is LQKENI. Trimming removed 4 bases from V and 0 bases from J, with 6 bases in between. This CDR3 region has 13 residues. The CDR3 nucleotides read TGTGCCAGCTCACAGGGGTACCAAGAGACCCAGTACTTC. It encodes CASSQGYQETQYF.

The V and J genes are TRBV29-1 and TRBJ2-1; D could derive from TRBD1 or TRBD2 (5 bases each). V was shortened by 7 bases and J by 0 bases, with 10 bases between the two germline ends. Germline assignment: CDR1 SQVTM and CDR2 ANQGSEA. The CDR3 extends over 13 amino acids. Here the CDR3 reads CSAGPVSYNEQFF. The CDR3 DNA is TGCAGCGCGGGACCGGTCTCCTACAATGAGCAGTTCTTC.

The chain employs TRBV28 and TRBJ2-7; 8 nucleotides match TRBD1. Trimming cost V 3 bases and J 4 bases; bases outside gene matches: 5. CDR3 length equals 14 residues. From germline, CDR1 is MDHEN and CDR2 SYDVKM. CDR3 bases: TGTGCCAGCAGTTTCGGCACAGGGGGGTACGAGCAGTACGTC. It translates to CASSFGTGGYEQYV.

The genes are TRBV18 and TRBJ1-1; perhaps TRBD1 as D (5 bases). The V end was cut by 8 bases, the J end by 1 base, with 14 bases between. CDR1 KGHSH and CDR2 LQKENI come from the germline V gene. This CDR3 comprises 14 residues. The CDR3 coding sequence is TGTGCCAGCGCAGGGAAGACCCAGAACACTGAAGCTTTCTTT. Translation: CASAGKTQNTEAFF. Variable domain in full (rest from reference TRBV18 and TRBJ1-1): NAGVMQNPRHLVRRRGQEARLRCSPMKGHSHVYWYRQLPEEGLKFMVYLQKENIIDESGMPKERFSAEFPKEGPSILRIQQVVRGDSAAYFCASAGKTQNTEAFFGQGTRLTVV.

The rearrangement uses TRBV28 and TRBJ1-6, with TRBD1 identical over 9 bases. This CDR3 contains 19 residues. V lost 1 base to trimming and J lost 9 bases; unmatched junction nucleotides: 16. CDR1 is MDHEN, CDR2 SYDVKM, per germline. In nucleotides, the CDR3 is TGTGCCAGCAGTTTATTTTCCGGGACAGGGAACGCGCAGGGTTCACCCCTCCACTTT. Amino acids: CASSLFSGTGNAQGSPLHF.

The chain has TRBV18 and TRBJ2-3; D remains unclear. The CDR3 has 12 amino acids. Germline V lookup: CDR1 KGHSH, CDR2 LQKENI. Trimming removed 6 bases from V and 3 bases from J, with 7 bases in between. The DNA for the CDR3 is TGTGCCAGCTCGCGCGATACAGATACGCAGTATTTT. Encoded protein: CASSRDTDTQYF.

This clone has only a few counts. The gene calls are TRBV7-9 and TRBJ1-2, with D unclear. CDR1 is SEHNR, CDR2 FQNEAQ, per germline (reference sequence). This CDR3 region has 12 residues. The V end lost 1 base, the J end lost 8 bases, and 8 bases lay between the germline ends. CDR3 residues: CASSLDFRGYTF. The CDR3 coding sequence is TGTGCCAGCAGCTTAGATTTCCGGGGCTACACCTTC. Looking up the rest from reference TRBV7-9 and TRBJ1-2 gives the full variable domain: DTGVSQNPRHKITKRGQNVTFRCDPISEHNRLYWYRQTLGQGPEFLTYFQNEAQLEKSRLLSDRFSAERPKGSFSTLEIQRTEQGDSAMYLCASSLDFRGYTFGSGTRLTVV.

This chain connects TRBV28 to TRBJ1-5; TRBD1 matches 7 bases. The germline V gene encodes CDR1 MDHEN and CDR2 SYDVKM. The CDR3 is 13 residues long. The ends lost 9 bases at V and 3 bases at J; junction bases unmatched: 5. In DNA, the CDR3 is TGTGCCAGTACCGGGACAGTCAATCAGCCCCAGCATTTT. It translates to CASTGTVNQPQHF.

The chain has TRBV7-2 and TRBJ1-2; 7 bases fit TRBD1. The germline V gene encodes CDR1 SGHTA and CDR2 FQGNSA. The V segment lost 5 bases and the J segment 4 bases; nucleotides outside the gene matches: 7. CDR3 length: 14 residues. Here the CDR3 DNA reads TGTGCCAGCAGCCCCGCGACAGGGACCTATGGCTACACCTTC. Translating gives CASSPATGTYGYTF.

This chain joins TRBV29-1 and TRBJ2-1, with 7 bases lining up with TRBD2. The CDR3 spans 12 residues. Germline CDR1 and CDR2: SQVTM and ANQGSEA. J gave up 5 bases and V 5 bases, and 3 bases lay outside the gene matches. CDR3 DNA sequence: TGCAGCGTTTCCCGGGGGGACAATGAGCAGTTCTTC. Translated, it gives CSVSRGDNEQFF.

The chain recombines TRBV6-4 with TRBJ1-2; 9 bases are a match to TRBD1. With 2 bases clipped from V and 9 bases from J, the junction kept 13 bases outside the gene matches. CDR3 length: 16 residues. Germline assignment: CDR1 MRHNA and CDR2 SNTAGT. The CDR3 region is CASSDPNWDRETCYTF. The CDR3 DNA is TGTGCCAGCAGTGACCCTAACTGGGACAGGGAAACATGCTACACCTTC.

J is TRBJ2-5 and V is TRBV3-1 (or the pseudogene TRBV3-2), with D maybe TRBD2 (7 bases). The germline gives CDR1 LGHDT, CDR2 YNNKEL (reference sequence). V lost 0 bases, J lost 5 bases, and 13 bases lay in between. The CDR3 sequence is 15 residues long. In DNA form, the CDR3 reads TGTGCCAGCAGCCAAGAGTGGGGGGGGCAGGAGACCCAGTACTTC. It is translated as CASSQEWGGQETQYF.